This is a list of T cell receptor beta chains from one sample in a study of T cells in Graves' hyperthyroidism and ophthalmopathy. TCRdb itself ran the multiplex PCR reads through MiXCR, one entry per CDR3 protein. The sample yields about 700,000 distinct CDR3 sequences, about 15% seen once. Source material: blood. The origin of the receptors is a woman aged 18-29 years with Graves' hyperthyroidism. CDR3s include the opening cysteine and the closing phenylalanine or tryptophan. The order of the fields is clone size, V gene, J gene, D gene, CDR3 protein. The D gene is left open where the match is weak. Clone size is stated in some rows and not others, as once, few, many or a class when expanded.

many	TRBV27	TRBJ2-3	-	CASSLTVGSDTQYF
-	TRBV30	TRBJ2-1	TRBD1	CAWGLGQGSGNEQFF
-	TRBV5-4	TRBJ1-1	TRBD1	CASRSTGGSDTEAFF
many	TRBV20-1	TRBJ2-1	-	CSARRRWDNEQFF
many	TRBV4-3	TRBJ1-2	-	CASSQDVEGSWGYTF
many	TRBV20-1	TRBJ1-1	TRBD1	CSARTGAYPDQAFF
many	TRBV10-3	TRBJ1-1	-	CAISETWVPGGTEAFF
many	TRBV28	TRBJ2-5	-	CASSLYRTQYF
-	TRBV19	TRBJ2-7	-	CASSMGAGAHEQYF
many	TRBV29-1	TRBJ2-1	TRBD2	CSVDGLAGEDEQFF
-	TRBV19	TRBJ1-1	-	CASTPLRQATLRTEAFF